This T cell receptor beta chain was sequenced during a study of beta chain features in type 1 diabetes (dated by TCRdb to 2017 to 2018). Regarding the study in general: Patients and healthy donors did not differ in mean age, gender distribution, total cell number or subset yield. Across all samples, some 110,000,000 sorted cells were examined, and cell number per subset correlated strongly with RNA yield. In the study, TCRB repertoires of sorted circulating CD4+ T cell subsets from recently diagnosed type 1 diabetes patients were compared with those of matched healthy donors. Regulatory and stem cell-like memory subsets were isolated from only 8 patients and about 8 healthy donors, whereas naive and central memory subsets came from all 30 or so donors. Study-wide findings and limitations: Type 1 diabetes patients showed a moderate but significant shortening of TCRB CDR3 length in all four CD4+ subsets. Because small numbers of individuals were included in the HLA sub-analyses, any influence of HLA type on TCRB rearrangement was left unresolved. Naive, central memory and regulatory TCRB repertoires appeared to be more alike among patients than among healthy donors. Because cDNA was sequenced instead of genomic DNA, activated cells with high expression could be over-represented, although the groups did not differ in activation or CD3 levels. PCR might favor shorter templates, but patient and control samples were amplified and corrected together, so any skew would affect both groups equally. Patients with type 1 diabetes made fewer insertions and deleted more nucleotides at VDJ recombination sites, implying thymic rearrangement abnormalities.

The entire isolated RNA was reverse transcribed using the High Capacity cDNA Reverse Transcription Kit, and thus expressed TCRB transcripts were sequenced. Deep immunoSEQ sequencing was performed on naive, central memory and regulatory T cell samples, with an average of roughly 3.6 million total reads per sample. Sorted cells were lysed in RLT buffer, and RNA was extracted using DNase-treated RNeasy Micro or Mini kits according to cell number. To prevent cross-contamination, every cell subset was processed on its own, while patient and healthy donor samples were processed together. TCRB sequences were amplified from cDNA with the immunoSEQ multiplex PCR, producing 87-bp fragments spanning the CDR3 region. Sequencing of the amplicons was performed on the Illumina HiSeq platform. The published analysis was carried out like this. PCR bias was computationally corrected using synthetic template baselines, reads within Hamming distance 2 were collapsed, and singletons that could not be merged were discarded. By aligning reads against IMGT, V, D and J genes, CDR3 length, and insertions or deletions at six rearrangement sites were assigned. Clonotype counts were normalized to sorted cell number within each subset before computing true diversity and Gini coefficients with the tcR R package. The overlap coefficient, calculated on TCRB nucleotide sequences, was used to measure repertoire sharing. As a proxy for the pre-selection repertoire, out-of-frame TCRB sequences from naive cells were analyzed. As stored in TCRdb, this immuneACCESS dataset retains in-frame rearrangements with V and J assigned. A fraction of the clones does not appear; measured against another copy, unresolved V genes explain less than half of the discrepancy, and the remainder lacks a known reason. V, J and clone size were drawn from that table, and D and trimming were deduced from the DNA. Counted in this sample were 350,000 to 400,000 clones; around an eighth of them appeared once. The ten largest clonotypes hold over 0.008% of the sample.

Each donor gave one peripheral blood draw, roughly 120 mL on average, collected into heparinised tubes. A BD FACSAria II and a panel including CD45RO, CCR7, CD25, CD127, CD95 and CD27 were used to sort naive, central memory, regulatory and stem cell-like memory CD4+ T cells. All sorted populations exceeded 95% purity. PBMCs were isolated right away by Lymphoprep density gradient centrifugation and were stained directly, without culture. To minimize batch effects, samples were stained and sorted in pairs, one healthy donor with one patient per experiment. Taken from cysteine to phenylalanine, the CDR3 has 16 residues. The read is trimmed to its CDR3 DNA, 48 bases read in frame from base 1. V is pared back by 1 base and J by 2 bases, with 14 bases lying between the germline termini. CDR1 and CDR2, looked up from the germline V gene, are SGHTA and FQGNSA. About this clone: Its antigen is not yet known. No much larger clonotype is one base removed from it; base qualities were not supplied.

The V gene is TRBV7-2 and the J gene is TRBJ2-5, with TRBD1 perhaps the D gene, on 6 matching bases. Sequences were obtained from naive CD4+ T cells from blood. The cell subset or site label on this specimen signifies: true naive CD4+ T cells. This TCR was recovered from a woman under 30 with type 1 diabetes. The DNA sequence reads TGTGCCAGCAGCTTAGTCCCTCCGGGACAACAAGAGACCCAGTACTTC. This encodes CASSLVPPGQQETQYF.